A selection of T cell receptor beta chains follows, all from one sample in a study of blood T cell repertoires in COVID-19. Some clones are missing from TCRdb's copy, which holds only in-frame ones; the method was immunoSEQ multiplex PCR. Of 200,000 to 300,000 clones listed, approximately 86% were seen once; the top ten hold 5.5%. The sample was peripheral blood. The receptors were sampled from a human donor in a cohort sampled during active COVID-19. The CDR3 runs from the conserved cysteine through the conserved F or W. D genes are given only for firm matches. Clone size is not always given. Where it is, it says once, few, many or a class for expanded clones.

J | D | V | size | CDR3 | DNA
TRBJ2-2 | . | TRBV11-2 | few | CASSPLGGTGELFF | TGTGCCAGCAGCCCCCTTGGCGGGACCGGGGAGCTGTTTTTT
TRBJ2-7 | . | TRBV11-2 | . | CASSPRGRRSSYEQYF | TGTGCCAGCAGCCCCCGGGGTCGCAGGAGCTCCTACGAGCAGTACTTC
TRBJ2-5 | TRBD1 | TRBV10-3 | . | CAITRDREETQYF | TGTGCCATCACGAGGGACAGAGAAGAGACCCAGTACTTC
TRBJ2-7 | . | TRBV6-5 | . | CASSYTPSPRGEQYF | TGTGCCAGCAGTTATACCCCTAGTCCCCGGGGCGAGCAGTACTTC
TRBJ2-1 | . | TRBV7-3 | . | CASSLDSKNEQFF | TGTGCCAGCAGCTTAGATAGCAAGAATGAGCAGTTCTTC
TRBJ2-2 | TRBD1 | TRBV11-2 | . | CASSTSGTGATGELFF | TGTGCCAGCAGCACCTCCGGGACAGGGGCCACCGGGGAGCTGTTTTTT
TRBJ2-5 | TRBD1 | TRBV25-1 | . | CASRRGRGETQYF | TGTGCCAGCAGGAGGGGGCGCGGGGAGACCCAGTACTTC
TRBJ2-7 | . | TRBV10-2 | . | CASSEQSRYEQYF | TGCGCCAGCAGCGAACAGAGCCGCTACGAGCAGTACTTC
TRBJ1-3 | TRBD1 | TRBV11-2 | . | CASSLYTGQLANSGNTIYF | TGTGCCAGCAGCTTGTATACGGGACAGCTGGCCAACTCTGGAAACACCATATATTTT
TRBJ2-3 | . | TRBV5-1 | . | CASRPTAARASTDTQYF | TGCGCCAGCAGACCTACGGCGGCCAGGGCGAGCACAGATACGCAGTATTTT
TRBJ2-3 | . | TRBV7-9 | . | CASSLFRGSTDTQYF | TGTGCCAGCAGCTTATTTCGGGGGAGCACAGATACGCAGTATTTT
TRBJ2-7 | . | TRBV9 | . | CASSTHGGANYEQYF | TGTGCCAGCAGCACCCATGGAGGGGCAAACTACGAGCAGTACTTC
TRBJ2-4 | TRBD1 | TRBV28 | . | CASSFPDRGRLNIQYF | TGTGCCAGCAGTTTCCCGGACAGGGGGCGTTTAAACATTCAGTACTTC
TRBJ2-1 | TRBD2 | TRBV18 | . | CASSPTSGGTNEQFF | TGTGCCAGCTCCCCTACTAGCGGGGGGACCAATGAGCAGTTCTTC
TRBJ1-5 | . | TRBV4-1 | . | CASSQVEGQNQPQHF | TGCGCCAGCAGCCAAGTGGAGGGGCAGAATCAGCCCCAGCATTTT
TRBJ2-4 | . | TRBV7-2 | . | CASSLAHNGAKNIQYF | TGTGCCAGCAGCTTAGCGCACAATGGCGCCAAAAACATTCAGTACTTC
TRBJ2-2 | . | TRBV6-5 | . | CASRRDTGELFF | TGTGCCAGCAGGAGGGACACCGGGGAGCTGTTTTTT
TRBJ1-6 | . | TRBV28 | . | CASSLSSGGLSYNSPLHF | TGTGCCAGCAGTTTATCCTCGGGGGGTCTCTCCTATAATTCACCCCTCCACTTT
TRBJ2-5 | TRBD2 | TRBV5-4 | . | CASSLGLAKETQYF | TGTGCCAGCAGCCTGGGACTAGCGAAGGAGACCCAGTACTTC
TRBJ2-3 | TRBD1 | TRBV18 | once | CASSPPGQGTDTQYF | TGTGCCAGCTCACCGCCGGGACAGGGTACAGATACGCAGTATTTT
TRBJ2-7 | TRBD2 | TRBV3-1/TRBV3-2 | once | CASSPAGTSGAFSYEQYF | TGTGCCAGCAGCCCAGCGGGGACTAGCGGGGCATTTTCCTACGAGCAGTACTTC
TRBJ1-2 | TRBD1 | TRBV4-1 | . | CASSQDRTGSYGYTF | TGCGCCAGCAGCCAAGACAGGACAGGGAGCTATGGCTACACCTTC
TRBJ1-1 | . | TRBV18 | . | CASSPRGVHGTTIWGTEAFF | TGTGCCAGCTCACCTCGGGGGGTCCATGGGACGACGATATGGGGTACTGAAGCTTTCTTT
TRBJ1-2 | TRBD1 | TRBV5-1 | . | CASSHKGQANYGYTF | TGCGCCAGCAGCCATAAAGGACAGGCTAACTATGGCTACACCTTC
TRBJ2-2 | . | TRBV3-1/TRBV3-2 | once | CASSPDQGRIGELFF | TGTGCCAGCAGCCCTGACCAGGGTCGAATCGGGGAGCTGTTTTTT
TRBJ1-5 | . | TRBV19 | . | CASRSGEGNNQPQHF | TGTGCCAGTAGGTCCGGGGAGGGGAACAATCAGCCCCAGCATTTT
TRBJ1-2 | . | TRBV12-3/TRBV12-4 | few | CASSGQAGLGYTF | TGTGCCAGCAGCGGGCAGGCGGGTTTAGGCTACACCTTC
TRBJ1-3 | . | TRBV4-1 | many | CASSQVRLVSGNTIYF | TGCGCCAGCAGCCAAGTCCGTCTAGTCTCTGGAAACACCATATATTTT
TRBJ2-7 | . | TRBV28 | . | CASNPEDSYEQYF | TGTGCCAGCAACCCAGAGGACAGCTACGAGCAGTACTTC
TRBJ2-1 | TRBD2 | TRBV5-1 | once | CASSLTSGRGEQFF | TGCGCCAGCAGCTTGACTAGCGGGAGAGGTGAGCAGTTCTTC
TRBJ1-1 | . | TRBV10-3 | once | CALGGQGIGTEAFF | TGTGCCCTCGGAGGCCAGGGGATAGGCACTGAAGCTTTCTTT
TRBJ2-7 | . | TRBV29-1 | . | CSVEKGDEQYF | TGCAGCGTTGAGAAGGGGGACGAGCAGTACTTC
TRBJ2-1 | . | TRBV11-2 | . | CASSQGSSNEQFF | TGTGCCAGCAGCCAAGGGAGTAGCAATGAGCAGTTCTTC
TRBJ1-1 | . | TRBV29-1 | . | CSVEIRSNTEAFF | TGCAGCGTTGAAATTCGGTCGAACACTGAAGCTTTCTTT
TRBJ2-5 | . | TRBV5-1 | . | CASPILPCRTRGPGEETQYF | TGCGCCAGCCCTATCCTCCCATGTCGGACCAGAGGCCCGGGGGAAGAGACCCAGTACTTC
TRBJ2-7 | . | TRBV12-3/TRBV12-4 | . | CASSGQEGEQYF | TGTGCCAGCAGTGGGCAAGAGGGCGAGCAGTACTTC
TRBJ1-3 | . | TRBV19 | . | CASRQGNTIYF | TGTGCCAGTCGTCAGGGAAACACCATATATTTT